The clone carrying this T cell receptor beta chain was seen a few times. What it binds is unknown. The sample belongs to a study of cytomegalovirus exposure and HLA in healthy donors. Study-wide points: Per published reports, the classifier diagnosed cytomegalovirus status with high specificity and sensitivity. The finding came from a later analysis; first-cohort TCR clusters tended to co-occur in the 130 or so validation repertoires. The authors listed around 150 TCR beta chains as cytomegalovirus-associated. In vitro confirmation showed a few CMV-associated chains to be CMV antigen specific.

V was clipped by 7 bases and J by 5 bases, with 14 bases between them. Germline CDR1 MNHEY, CDR2 SVGAGI. This CDR3 region has 13 residues. Some clones are missing from TCRdb's copy, which holds only in-frame ones; the method was immunoSEQ multiplex PCR. This table holds about 120,000 clones, around 95% found once. Material: PBMCs. The sequence was obtained from a man aged 18 to 35 in good health and CMV-seronegative. The rearrangement links TRBV6-5 to TRBJ1-1; D is possibly TRBD1 (5 bases). The CDR3 bases are TGTGCCAGCATTAAGGGGTTCGGGACTGAAGCTTTCTTT. It encodes CASIKGFGTEAFF.